A single T cell receptor (beta chain) is shown here with its context. Its antigen has not been determined. Base qualities are not provided; no much larger clone lies one nucleotide away. The data were taken from a study of blood T cell repertoires in COVID-19 (dated by TCRdb to the early 2020s). Notes on the research overall: Collaborator samples came from the United States, Italy and Spain and covered acute and convalescent phases of COVID-19. Sample metadata almost always included a de-identified subject ID, COVID-19 status, age in years and sex. A freely available public database, intended as a resource for researchers studying the immune response to SARS-CoV-2, is where the repertoires were released. Samples came from the ongoing ImmuneRACE study (first 160 participants) plus 1,254 subjects from 6 global collaborators. Where available, HLA class I and class II types were obtained from metadata supplied by the sample provider rather than from assay-based typing. The dataset comprised deeply sampled blood TCRbeta repertoires from subjects exposed to, actively infected with, or recovered from COVID-19. The prospective study material was composed of cDNA or gDNA derived from T cells, B-cell-depleted T cells, or PBMCs.

The CDR3 starts with the cysteine, ends with the phenylalanine, and has 13 residues. The DNA shown is the 39-base CDR3, in frame from base 1. Per the germline V gene, SGHDN is the CDR1 and FVKESK is the CDR2. V is reduced by 2 bases and J by 7 bases, leaving a spacing of 9 bases between them. The paper's findings and limits, for the study overall: Clinical and demographic metadata were provided uncurated, with the amount varying by source and participant.

Participants in the prospective study were aged roughly 18 to 95 years, lived in under 30 United States geographic areas, and enrolled through a virtual design. Cohort assignment in the prospective study relied on participant-reported clinical history from a screening survey and a study questionnaire. Recovered participants in ImmuneRACE Cohort 3 were defined as having two consecutive negative NP/OP PCR tests, clearance from a healthcare professional, or resolution of symptoms. Each participant in the prospective study had whole blood, serum and a nasopharyngeal or oropharyngeal swab collected by mobile phlebotomists. Participants in the prospective study had the option to provide additional blood draws and questionnaires over a 2-month period. Before DNA extraction, prospective study blood samples were shipped either frozen or at room temperature. TCRbeta CDR3 regions were amplified from genomic DNA by means of the immunoSEQ Assay, a bias-controlled multiplex PCR. From the authors' description of their analysis: The number of nucleated cells in each sample was estimated from the amplification of reference gene primers within the assay. To quantify the absolute abundance of each unique TCRbeta CDR3 rearrangement, sequence reads were collapsed and filtered. Productive Simpson clonality was computed per sample as the square root of Simpson's diversity index over productive rearrangements. TCRdb's version of the immuneACCESS table is confined to in-frame rearrangements and falls short of the full clone set. An unresolved V gene accounts for under half of the shortfall where checked; the remainder is of unknown origin. V, J and clone size are those of that table, while D and trimming were read from the DNA. The sample contains 330,000 or so clones, 88% of them found a single time. Around 5% of the sample is in the top ten clones.

This TCR was sampled from a young man who had recovered from COVID-19. The sample taken for sequencing was PBMCs or T cells enriched from blood (not recorded which). Recombination joined TRBV14 with TRBJ1-5; a confident D gene designation cannot be given. At the DNA level, the sequence is TGTGCCAGCAGCCAACAGTTCGGGCAGCCCCAGCATTTT. Its protein reads: CASSQQFGQPQHF.